This T cell receptor beta chain came from a study of Ad26.COV2.S vaccination and SARS-CoV-2 variants. Note on this clone: Its antigen is currently unknown.

Libraries were prepared by immunoSEQ multiplex PCR; TCRdb keeps only in-frame clonotypes and omits some of them. Of 350,000 to 450,000 clones in the sample, 92% were seen once. Study-level results: The authors reported substantial breadth in spike-specific CD8+ and CD4+ T cell responses after vaccination.

The sequencing used peripheral blood, collected after recovery from COVID-19. The sequence was collected from a human donor who had recovered from COVID-19.

CDR3 bases: TGTGCCAGCAGTTCTTCTACCAAAAACATTCAGTACTTC. Translating gives CASSSSTKNIQYF. J is TRBJ2-4 and V is TRBV6-5; unclear D gene. The CDR3 sequence is 13 residues long. The ends were cut back, 4 bases at V and 2 bases at J, with 6 bases in the middle. The germline V gene encodes CDR1 MNHEY and CDR2 SVGAGI.